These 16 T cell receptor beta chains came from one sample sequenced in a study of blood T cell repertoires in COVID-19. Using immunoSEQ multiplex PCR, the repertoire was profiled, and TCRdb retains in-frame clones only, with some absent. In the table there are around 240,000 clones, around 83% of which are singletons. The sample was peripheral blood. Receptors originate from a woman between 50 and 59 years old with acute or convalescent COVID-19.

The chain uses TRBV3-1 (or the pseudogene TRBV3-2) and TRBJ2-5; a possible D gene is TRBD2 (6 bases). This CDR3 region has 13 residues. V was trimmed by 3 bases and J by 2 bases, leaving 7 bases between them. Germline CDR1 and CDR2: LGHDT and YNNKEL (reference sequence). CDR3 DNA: TGTGCCAGCAGCCAGGAGGGACAAGAGACCCAGTACTTC. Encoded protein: CASSQEGQETQYF.

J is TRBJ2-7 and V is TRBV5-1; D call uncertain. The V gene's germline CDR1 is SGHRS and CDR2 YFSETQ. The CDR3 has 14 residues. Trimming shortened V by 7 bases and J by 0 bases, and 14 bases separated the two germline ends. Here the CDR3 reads CASGLTWSSYEQYF. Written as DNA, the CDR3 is TGCGCCAGCGGCCTGACTTGGAGCTCCTACGAGCAGTACTTC. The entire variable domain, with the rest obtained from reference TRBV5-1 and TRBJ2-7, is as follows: KAGVTQTPRYLIKTRGQQVTLSCSPISGHRSVSWYQQTPGQGLQFLFEYFSETQRNKGNFPGRFSGRQFSNSRSEMNVSTLELGDSALYLCASGLTWSSYEQYFGPGTRLTVT.

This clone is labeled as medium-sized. The CDR3 protein is CASRDLQGISGNTIYF. CDR3 DNA sequence: TGTGCCAGCAGGGATTTACAGGGAATCTCTGGAAACACCATATATTTT. V is TRBV28 and J is TRBJ1-3; D might be TRBD1 (6 bases). This CDR3 has 16 amino acids. CDR1 MDHEN and CDR2 SYDVKM come from the germline V gene. The V end lost 6 bases, the J end lost 0 bases, and 15 bases lay between the germline ends.

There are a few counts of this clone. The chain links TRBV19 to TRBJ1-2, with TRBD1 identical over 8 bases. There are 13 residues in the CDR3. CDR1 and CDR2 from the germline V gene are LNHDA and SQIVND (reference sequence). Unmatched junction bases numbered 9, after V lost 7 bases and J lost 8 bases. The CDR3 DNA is TGTGCCAGTACCCGGACAGGGAAAGGCGGCTACACCTTC. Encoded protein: CASTRTGKGGYTF.

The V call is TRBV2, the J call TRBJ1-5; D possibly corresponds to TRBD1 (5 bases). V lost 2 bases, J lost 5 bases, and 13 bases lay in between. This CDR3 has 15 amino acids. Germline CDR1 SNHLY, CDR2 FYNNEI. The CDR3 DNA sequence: TGTGCCAGCAGTGAATCTGGATTGGGGCATCAGCCCCAGCATTTT. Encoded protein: CASSESGLGHQPQHF.

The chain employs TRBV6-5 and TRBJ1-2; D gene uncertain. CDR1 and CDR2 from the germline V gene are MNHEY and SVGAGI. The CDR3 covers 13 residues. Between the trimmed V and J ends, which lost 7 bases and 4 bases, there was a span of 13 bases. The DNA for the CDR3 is TGTGCCAGCACTCAAACAGAACCCTATGGCTACACCTTC. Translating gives CASTQTEPYGYTF.

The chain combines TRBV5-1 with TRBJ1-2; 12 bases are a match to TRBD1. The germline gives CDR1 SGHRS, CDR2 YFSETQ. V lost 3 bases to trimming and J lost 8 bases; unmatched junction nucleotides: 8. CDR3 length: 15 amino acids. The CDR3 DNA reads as TGCGCCAGCAGCTACGGGACAGGGGGCCAATACGGCTACACCTTC. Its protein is CASSYGTGGQYGYTF.

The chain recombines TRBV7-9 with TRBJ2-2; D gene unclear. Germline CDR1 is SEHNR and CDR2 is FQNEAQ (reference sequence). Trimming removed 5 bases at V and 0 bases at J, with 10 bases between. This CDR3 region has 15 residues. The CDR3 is CASSAVAANTGELFF. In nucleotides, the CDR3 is TGTGCCAGCAGCGCCGTGGCCGCGAACACCGGGGAGCTGTTTTTT.

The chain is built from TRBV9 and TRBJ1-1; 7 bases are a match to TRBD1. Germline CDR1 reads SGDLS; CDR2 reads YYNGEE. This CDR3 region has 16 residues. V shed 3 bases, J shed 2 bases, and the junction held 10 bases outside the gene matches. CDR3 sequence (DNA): TGTGCCAGCAGCGGAGACTGGGACAGCAGAAACACTGAAGCTTTCTTT. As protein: CASSGDWDSRNTEAFF.

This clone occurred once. DNA for the CDR3: TGCGCCAGCAGCTTGGCTTCTAGGAGCACAGATACGCAGTATTTT. Translating gives CASSLASRSTDTQYF. This chain uses TRBV5-1 with TRBJ2-3, with D unresolved. There are 15 residues in the CDR3. V gave up 0 bases and J gave up 0 bases, with 8 bases separating them. Germline loops: CDR1 SGHRS, CDR2 YFSETQ. Filled out from reference TRBV5-1 and TRBJ2-3, the complete variable domain reads KAGVTQTPRYLIKTRGQQVTLSCSPISGHRSVSWYQQTPGQGLQFLFEYFSETQRNKGNFPGRFSGRQFSNSRSEMNVSTLELGDSALYLCASSLASRSTDTQYFGPGTRLTVL.

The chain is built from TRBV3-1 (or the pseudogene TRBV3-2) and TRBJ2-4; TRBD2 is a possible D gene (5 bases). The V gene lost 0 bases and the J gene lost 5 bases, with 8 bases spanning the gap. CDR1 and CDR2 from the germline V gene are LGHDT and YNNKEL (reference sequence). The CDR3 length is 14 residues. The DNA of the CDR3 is TGTGCCAGCAGCCAAGATATAGCGCAAAACATTCAGTACTTC. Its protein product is CASSQDIAQNIQYF.

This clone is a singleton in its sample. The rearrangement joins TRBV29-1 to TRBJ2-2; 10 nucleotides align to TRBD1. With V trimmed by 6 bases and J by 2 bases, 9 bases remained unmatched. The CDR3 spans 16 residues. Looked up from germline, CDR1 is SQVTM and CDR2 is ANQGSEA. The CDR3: CSVLALTGGNTGELFF. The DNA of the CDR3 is TGCAGCGTCCTGGCCTTGACAGGGGGCAACACCGGGGAGCTGTTTTTT.

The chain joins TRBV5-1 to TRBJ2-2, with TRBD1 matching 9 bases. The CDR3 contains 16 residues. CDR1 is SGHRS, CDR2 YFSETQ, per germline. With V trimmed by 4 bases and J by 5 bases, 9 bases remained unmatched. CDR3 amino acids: CASSISPGTGTGELFF. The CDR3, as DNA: TGCGCCAGCAGCATAAGTCCCGGGACAGGGACCGGGGAGCTGTTTTTT.

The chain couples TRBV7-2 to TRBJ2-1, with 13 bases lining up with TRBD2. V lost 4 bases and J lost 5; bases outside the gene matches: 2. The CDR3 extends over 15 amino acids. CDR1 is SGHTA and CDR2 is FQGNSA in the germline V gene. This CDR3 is CASSWTSGSNNEQFF. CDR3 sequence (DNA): TGTGCCAGCAGCTGGACTAGCGGGAGCAACAATGAGCAGTTCTTC.

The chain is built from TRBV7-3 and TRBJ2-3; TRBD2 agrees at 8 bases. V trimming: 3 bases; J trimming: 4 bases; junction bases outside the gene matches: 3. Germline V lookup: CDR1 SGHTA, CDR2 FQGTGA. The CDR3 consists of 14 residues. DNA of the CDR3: TGTGCCAGCAGCTTCGGGGGGGACCCAGATACGCAGTATTTT. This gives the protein CASSFGGDPDTQYF.

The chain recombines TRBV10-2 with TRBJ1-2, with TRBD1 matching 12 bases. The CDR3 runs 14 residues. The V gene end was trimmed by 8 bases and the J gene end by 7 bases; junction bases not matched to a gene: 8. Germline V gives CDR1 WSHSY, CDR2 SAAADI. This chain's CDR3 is CASSPGQGASGYTF. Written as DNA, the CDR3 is TGCGCCAGCTCTCCGGGACAGGGGGCTTCTGGCTACACCTTC.